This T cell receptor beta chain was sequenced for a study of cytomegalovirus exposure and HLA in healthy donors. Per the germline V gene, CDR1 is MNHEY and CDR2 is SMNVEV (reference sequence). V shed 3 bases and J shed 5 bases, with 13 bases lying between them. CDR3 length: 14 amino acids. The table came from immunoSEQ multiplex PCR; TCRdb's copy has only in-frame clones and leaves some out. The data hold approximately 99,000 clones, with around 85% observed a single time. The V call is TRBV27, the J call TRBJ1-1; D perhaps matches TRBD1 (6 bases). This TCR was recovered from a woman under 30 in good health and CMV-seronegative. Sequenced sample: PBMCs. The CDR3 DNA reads TGTGCCAGCAGTTTCTCAGGGGCTGGGACTGAAGCTTTCTTT. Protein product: CASSFSGAGTEAFF.